The 18 T cell receptor beta chains listed next were all sequenced from one sample in a study of memory CD4+ T cells and cytomegalovirus serostatus. Single viable CD3+CD4+CD8-CD45RO+ cells were sorted as the memory CD4+ T cells. The data were produced by immunoSEQ multiplex PCR, yet TCRdb's version contains in-frame clones alone and is incomplete. The sample shows roughly 86,000 clones, roughly 80% of them seen only once. The sequenced sample was memory CD4+ T cells from blood. Receptors were obtained from an adult in good health and CMV-seropositive.

This sequence joins TRBV5-1 and TRBJ2-7; D might be TRBD2 (6 bases). Trimming shortened V by 5 bases and J by 5 bases, and 17 bases separated the two germline ends. The V gene's germline CDR1 is SGHRS and CDR2 YFSETQ. The CDR3 totals 14 residues. DNA for the CDR3: TGCGCCAGCAGGGTTGGGGGGTCTGGGGACGAGCAGTACTTC. Its protein product is CASRVGGSGDEQYF.

A few counts support this clone. V usage is TRBV6-1 and J usage is TRBJ1-1, with a tentative D call TRBD1 (6 bases). The CDR3 has 14 amino acids. V lost 3 bases, J lost 3 bases, and 11 bases lay in between. Germline V gives CDR1 MNHNS, CDR2 SASEGT. The DNA for the CDR3 is TGTGCCAGCAGTGAGTGGGGGGCTCACACTGAAGCTTTCTTT. It translates to CASSEWGAHTEAFF.

The gene calls are TRBV6-6 and TRBJ2-1, with 8 positions matching TRBD1. The CDR3 length is 15 residues. Trimming at V came to 4 bases and at J to 2 bases, leaving 4 bases not matched to a gene. Germline values: CDR1 MNHNY, CDR2 SVGAGI (reference sequence). The DNA for the CDR3 is TGTGCCAGCAGTTTGGGACAGGTCGCCTACAATGAGCAGTTCTTC. It codes for CASSLGQVAYNEQFF.

The table lists this clone with a count of one. This chain uses TRBV4-3 with TRBJ2-2; a possible D gene is TRBD1 (5 bases). Germline CDR1 and CDR2: LGHNA and YSLEER. With 0 bases removed from V and 3 bases from J, the gap between germline ends came to 5 bases. The CDR3 is 14 residues long. The CDR3 reads CASSQDRDTGELFF. CDR3 nucleotides: TGCGCCAGCAGCCAAGACAGGGACACCGGGGAGCTGTTTTTT.

This chain connects TRBV19 to TRBJ2-3; maybe TRBD2 (5 bases). The germline V gene encodes CDR1 LNHDA and CDR2 SQIVND (reference sequence). V was pared by 6 bases and J by 0 bases, with 13 bases between. This CDR3 is 15 amino acids long. CDR3 DNA sequence: TGTGCCAGTAGGGGAAGCGGAGTTAGCACAGATACGCAGTATTTT. It yields the protein CASRGSGVSTDTQYF. The full variable domain, in which reference TRBV19 and TRBJ2-3 provide the parts outside the CDR3, is DGGITQSPKYLFRKEGQNVTLSCEQNLNHDAMYWYRQDPGQGLRLIYYSQIVNDFQKGDIAEGYSVSREKKESFPLTVTSAQKNPTAFYLCASRGSGVSTDTQYFGPGTRLTVL.

The chain is built from TRBV11-1 and TRBJ2-2; no reliable D call. Trimming shortened V by 5 bases and J by 6 bases, and 19 bases separated the two germline ends. Germline V CDR1 and CDR2: SGHAT, FQDESV (reference sequence). The CDR3 is 16 amino acids. CDR3 bases: TGTGCCAGCAGCCCTACCTTGTTAGGCGTCGCCGGGGAGCTGTTTTTT. Translated: CASSPTLLGVAGELFF.

This rearrangement joins TRBV19 to TRBJ2-7; no clear D gene. This CDR3 has 14 residues. Germline V gene lookup returns CDR1 LNHDA and CDR2 SQIVND (reference sequence). V lost 4 bases and J lost 6, with 16 bases in between. The CDR3 is CASSTNTVLGEQYF. Written as DNA, the CDR3 is TGTGCCAGTAGTACGAATACAGTCCTCGGCGAGCAGTACTTC.

This chain joins TRBV7-3 and TRBJ1-1, with D uncertain. In germline, CDR1 is SGHTA, CDR2 FQGTGA. V was clipped by 1 base and J by 5 bases, with 8 bases between them. The CDR3 totals 13 residues. Written as DNA, the CDR3 is TGTGCCAGCAGCTTAAGCCTTGGAACTGAAGCTTTCTTT. Protein product: CASSLSLGTEAFF.

With respect to this clone: One junction end disagrees with the germline gene, perhaps due to a read error. V is TRBV30 and J is TRBJ1-1; 7 nucleotides align to TRBD1. Germline V gene lookup returns CDR1 GTSNPN and CDR2 SVGIG (reference sequence). This CDR3 spans 16 amino acids. In DNA form, the CDR3 reads TGTGCCTGGGGTGTACCGACGGGACAGATGAACACTGAAGCTTTCTTT. The encoded protein is CAWGVPTGQMNTEAFF. The full variable domain, with the rest looked up from reference TRBV30 and TRBJ1-1, is SQTIHQWPATLVQPVGSPLSLECTVEGTSNPNLYWYRQAAGRGLQLLFYSVGIGQISSEVPQNLSASRPQDRQFILSSKKLLLSDSGFYLCAWGVPTGQMNTEAFFGQGTRLTVV.

V is TRBV7-2 and J is TRBJ2-3, with D perhaps TRBD2 (6 bases). Germline values: CDR1 SGHTA, CDR2 FQGNSA. This CDR3 region has 15 residues. V lost 5 bases and J 6 bases, leaving 18 bases between the germline ends. CDR3 coding DNA: TGTGCCAGCAGCCTTAGCGGAACTAACATGGATACGCAGTATTTT. This gives the protein CASSLSGTNMDTQYF.

V and J are TRBV7-8 and TRBJ2-1; D gene ambiguous. CDR3 size: 13 residues. The V gene's germline CDR1 is SGHVS and CDR2 FQNEAQ. Deletions cut 5 bases from V and 7 bases from J, with 12 bases between. The CDR3 sequence: CASSLQSTNEQFF. In nucleotides, the CDR3 is TGTGCCAGCAGCCTACAGTCTACGAATGAGCAGTTCTTC.

V is TRBV9 and J is TRBJ2-5; 15 bases match TRBD2. The V gene's germline CDR1 is SGDLS and CDR2 YYNGEE. The CDR3 is made up of 16 amino acids. V shed 3 bases and J 7 bases; nucleotides not matched to a gene: 7. The CDR3 reads CASSAGGTSGGMTQYF. CDR3 bases: TGTGCCAGCAGCGCGGGGGGGACTAGCGGGGGGATGACCCAGTACTTC.

This sequence joins TRBV28 and TRBJ2-1; the match to TRBD1 covers 10 bases. This CDR3 is 15 amino acids long. V was pared by 6 bases and J by 2 bases, with 4 bases of the junction left unmatched. Germline V CDR1 and CDR2: MDHEN, SYDVKM. The CDR3 spells CASRAGTGAYNEQFF. The CDR3 DNA is TGTGCCAGCAGGGCCGGGACAGGGGCCTACAATGAGCAGTTCTTC. Drawing the rest from reference TRBV28 and TRBJ2-1, the complete variable domain is DVKVTQSSRYLVKRTGEKVFLECVQDMDHENMFWYRQDPGLGLRLIYFSYDVKMKEKGDIPEGYSVSREKKERFSLILESASTNQTSMYLCASRAGTGAYNEQFFGPGTRLTVL.

V is TRBV19 and J is TRBJ2-7; 7 nucleotides line up with TRBD2. The length of the CDR3 is 16 residues. The V gene end was trimmed by 3 bases and the J gene end by 1 base; junction bases not matched to a gene: 9. Germline-derived CDR1 and CDR2 are LNHDA and SQIVND (reference sequence). As DNA, the CDR3 is TGTGCCAGTAGTATTGGGGGGGTCTTCTCGTCCTACGAGCAGTACTTC. It is translated as CASSIGGVFSSYEQYF.

This clone was recorded a few times. The chain carries TRBV2 and TRBJ1-1; D uncertain. CDR1 SNHLY and CDR2 FYNNEI come from the germline V gene. V was cut by 2 bases and J by 5 bases, with 9 bases left in between. The CDR3 is made up of 13 amino acids. CDR3: CASSERQGTEAFF. The CDR3 DNA reads TGTGCCAGCAGTGAACGGCAAGGGACTGAAGCTTTCTTT.

The chain uses TRBV15 and TRBJ2-5, with D perhaps TRBD2 (5 bases). The germline V gene encodes CDR1 LNHNV and CDR2 YYDKDF (reference sequence). CDR3 length: 13 amino acids. Trimming took 0 bases from V and 4 from J, leaving 6 bases between them. CDR3 sequence reads: CATSRDLAETQYF. Written as DNA, the CDR3 is TGTGCCACCAGCAGAGACCTAGCAGAGACCCAGTACTTC. Looking up the rest from reference TRBV15 and TRBJ2-5 gives the full variable domain: DAMVIQNPRYQVTQFGKPVTLSCSQTLNHNVMYWYQQKSSQAPKLLFHYYDKDFNNEADTPDNFQSRRPNTSFCFLDIRSPGLGDTAMYLCATSRDLAETQYFGPGTRLLVL.

Here the CDR3 reads CALDRGIKAFF. In DNA, the CDR3 is TGTGCCTTGGACAGGGGAATAAAAGCTTTCTTT. This chain uses TRBV30 with TRBJ1-1; 9 nucleotides line up with TRBD1. This CDR3 has 11 residues. V lost 7 bases to trimming and J lost 9 bases; unmatched junction nucleotides: 6. Germline assignment: CDR1 GTSNPN and CDR2 SVGIG (reference sequence).

The V call is TRBV7-9, the J call TRBJ2-5; TRBD2 might be the D (5 bases). Germline V gene data show CDR1 as SEHNR and CDR2 as FQNEAQ (reference sequence). V was clipped by 5 bases and J by 5 bases, with 12 bases between them. CDR3 size: 13 residues. CDR3 sequence (DNA): TGTGCCAGCAGCCTGGACCGGAGGGAGACCCAGTACTTC. Translation gives CASSLDRRETQYF.